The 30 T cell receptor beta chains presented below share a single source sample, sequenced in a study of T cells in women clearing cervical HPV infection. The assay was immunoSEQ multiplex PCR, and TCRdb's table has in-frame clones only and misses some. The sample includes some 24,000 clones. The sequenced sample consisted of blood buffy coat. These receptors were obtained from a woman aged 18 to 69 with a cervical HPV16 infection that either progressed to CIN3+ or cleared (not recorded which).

The covered CDR3 bases are TGCGCCAGCAGTGCGCCCGGTCTCAGGTCTGGCAGAACC. Its protein product is CASSAPGLRSGRT. The complete CDR3 sequence is CASSAPGLRSGRTLHF. This rearrangement joins TRBV10-1 to TRBJ1-6; D not certain. Coverage ceases 3 residues before the CDR3 finishes, and the germline J gene fills in the end. The germline gives CDR1 WNHNN, CDR2 SYGVQD (reference sequence). This CDR3 region has 16 residues.

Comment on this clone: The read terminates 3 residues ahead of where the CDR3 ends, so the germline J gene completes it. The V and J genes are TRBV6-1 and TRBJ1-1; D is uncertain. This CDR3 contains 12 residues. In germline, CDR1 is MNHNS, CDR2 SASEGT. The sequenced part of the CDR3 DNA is TGTGCCAGCAGTGAAGCCCCGGGTGAG. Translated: CASSEAPGE. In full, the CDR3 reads CASSEAPGEAFF.

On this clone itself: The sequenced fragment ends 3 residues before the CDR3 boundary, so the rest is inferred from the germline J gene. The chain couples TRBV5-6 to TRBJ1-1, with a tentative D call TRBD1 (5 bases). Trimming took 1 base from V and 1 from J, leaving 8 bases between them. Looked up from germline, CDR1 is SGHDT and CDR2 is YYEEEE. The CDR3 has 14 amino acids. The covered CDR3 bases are TGTGCCAGCAGCTTGATCACAGGGAACACTGAA. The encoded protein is CASSLITGNTE. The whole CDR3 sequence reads CASSLITGNTEAFF. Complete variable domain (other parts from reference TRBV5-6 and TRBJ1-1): DAGVTQSPTHLIKTRGQQVTLRCSPKSGHDTVSWYQQALGQGPQFIFQYYEEEERQRGNFPDRFSGHQFPNYSSELNVNALLLGDSALYLCASSLITGNTEAFFGQGTRLTVV.

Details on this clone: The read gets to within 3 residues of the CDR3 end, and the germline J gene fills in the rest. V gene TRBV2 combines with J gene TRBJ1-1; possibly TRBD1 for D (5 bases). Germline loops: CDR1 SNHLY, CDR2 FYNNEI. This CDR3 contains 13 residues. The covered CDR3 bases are TGTGCCAGCAGTGAAGAGGGGTTCAGGAGG. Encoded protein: CASSEEGFRR. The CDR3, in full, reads CASSEEGFRRAFF.

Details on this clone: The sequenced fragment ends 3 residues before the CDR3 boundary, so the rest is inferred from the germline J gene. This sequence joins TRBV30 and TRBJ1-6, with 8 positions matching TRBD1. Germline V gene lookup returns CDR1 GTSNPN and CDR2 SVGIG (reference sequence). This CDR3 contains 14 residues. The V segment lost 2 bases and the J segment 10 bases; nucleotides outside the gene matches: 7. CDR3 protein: CAWSSSGGSSPLHF. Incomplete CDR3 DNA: TGTGCCTGGAGTTCTTCAGGGGGCTCATCACCC.

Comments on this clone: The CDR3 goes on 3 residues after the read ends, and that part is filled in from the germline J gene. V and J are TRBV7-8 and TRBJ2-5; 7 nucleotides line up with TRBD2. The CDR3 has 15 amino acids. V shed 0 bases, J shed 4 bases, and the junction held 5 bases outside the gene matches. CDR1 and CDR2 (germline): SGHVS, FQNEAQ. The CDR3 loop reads CASSLARLARETQYF. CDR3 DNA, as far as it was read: TGTGCCAGCAGCTTAGCGAGACTAGCACGAGAGACC.

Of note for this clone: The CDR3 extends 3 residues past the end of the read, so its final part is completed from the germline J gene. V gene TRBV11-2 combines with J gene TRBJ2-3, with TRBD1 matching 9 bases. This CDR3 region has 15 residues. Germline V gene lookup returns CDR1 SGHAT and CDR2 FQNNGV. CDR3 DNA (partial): TGTGCCAGCAGCCGTATGAGGACAGGGGAAGAGACG. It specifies CASSRMRTGEET. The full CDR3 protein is CASSRMRTGEETQYF.

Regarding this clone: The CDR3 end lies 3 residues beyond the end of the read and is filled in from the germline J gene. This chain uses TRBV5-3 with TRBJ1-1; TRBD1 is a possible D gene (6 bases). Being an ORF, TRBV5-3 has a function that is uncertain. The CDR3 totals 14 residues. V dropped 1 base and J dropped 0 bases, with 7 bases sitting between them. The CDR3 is CARSLKGVNTEAFF. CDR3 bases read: TGTGCCAGAAGCTTGAAGGGGGTGAACACTGAA.

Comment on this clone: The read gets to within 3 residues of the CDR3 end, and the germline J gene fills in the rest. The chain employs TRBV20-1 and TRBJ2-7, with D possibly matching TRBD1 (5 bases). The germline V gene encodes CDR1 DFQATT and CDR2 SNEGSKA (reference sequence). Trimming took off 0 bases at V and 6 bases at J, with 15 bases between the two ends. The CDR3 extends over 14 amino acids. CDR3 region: CSARDARVAGEQYF. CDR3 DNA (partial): TGCAGTGCTAGAGATGCCAGGGTAGCCGGCGAG.

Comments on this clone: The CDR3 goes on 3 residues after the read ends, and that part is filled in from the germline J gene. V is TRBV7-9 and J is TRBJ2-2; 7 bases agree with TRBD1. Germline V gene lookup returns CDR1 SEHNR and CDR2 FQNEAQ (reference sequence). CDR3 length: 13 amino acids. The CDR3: CASSSGGGEKLFF. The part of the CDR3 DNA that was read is TGTGCCAGCAGCTCAGGGGGTGGTGAAAAG.

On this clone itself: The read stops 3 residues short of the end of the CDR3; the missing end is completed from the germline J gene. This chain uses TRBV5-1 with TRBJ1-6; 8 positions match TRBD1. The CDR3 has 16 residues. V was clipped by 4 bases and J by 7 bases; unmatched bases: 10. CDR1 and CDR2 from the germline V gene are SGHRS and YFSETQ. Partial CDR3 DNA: TGCGCCAGCAGCCTGGACTCGGGACAGGCGAATTCACCC. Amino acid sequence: CASSLDSGQANSP. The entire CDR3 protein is CASSLDSGQANSPLHF.

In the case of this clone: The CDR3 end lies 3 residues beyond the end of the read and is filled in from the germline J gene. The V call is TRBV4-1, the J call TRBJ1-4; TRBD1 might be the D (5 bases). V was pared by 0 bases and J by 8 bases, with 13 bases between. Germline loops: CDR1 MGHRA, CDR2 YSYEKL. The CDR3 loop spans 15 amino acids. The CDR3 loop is CASSQDFAGWEKLFF. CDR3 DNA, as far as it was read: TGCGCCAGCAGCCAAGATTTCGCAGGGTGGGAAAAA.

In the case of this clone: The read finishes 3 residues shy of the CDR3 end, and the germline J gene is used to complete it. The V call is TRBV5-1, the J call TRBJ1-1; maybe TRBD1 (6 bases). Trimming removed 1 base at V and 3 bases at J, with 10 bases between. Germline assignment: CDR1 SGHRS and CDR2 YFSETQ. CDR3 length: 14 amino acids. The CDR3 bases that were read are TGCGCCAGCAGCTTGTCCCAGGGGTACACTGAA. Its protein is CASSLSQGYTE. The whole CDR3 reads CASSLSQGYTEAFF.

CDR3 DNA (partial): TGCGCCAGCAGCATGGGATTGCAGGGGTACACTGAA. This translates into CASSMGLQGYTE. The whole CDR3 protein is CASSMGLQGYTEAFF. The chain has TRBV4-1 and TRBJ1-1, with D perhaps matching TRBD1 (6 bases). The CDR3 end falls 3 residues outside the read, so it is completed with the germline J gene. V was trimmed by 5 bases and J by 3 bases, leaving 16 bases between them. This CDR3 is 15 amino acids long. Germline-derived CDR1 and CDR2 are MGHRA and YSYEKL.

Here the CDR3 reads CSALSANIGQDTQYF. The sequenced part of the CDR3 DNA is TGCAGTGCTCTCTCGGCCAACATTGGGCAGGATACG. J is TRBJ2-3 and V is TRBV20-1; D not certain. The CDR3 extends 3 residues past the end of the read, so its final part is completed from the germline J gene. Germline V gene sequence: CDR1 DFQATT, CDR2 SNEGSKA (reference sequence). The ends were cut back, 5 bases at V and 6 bases at J, with 21 bases in the middle. The length of the CDR3 is 15 residues.

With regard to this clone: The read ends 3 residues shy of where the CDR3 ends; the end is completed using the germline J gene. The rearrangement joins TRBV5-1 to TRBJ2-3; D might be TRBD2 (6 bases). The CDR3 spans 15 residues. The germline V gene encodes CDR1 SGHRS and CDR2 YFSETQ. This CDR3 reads CASSSSGGNAETQYF. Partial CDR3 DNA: TGCGCCAGCAGCTCCTCCGGGGGAAACGCGGAGACG.

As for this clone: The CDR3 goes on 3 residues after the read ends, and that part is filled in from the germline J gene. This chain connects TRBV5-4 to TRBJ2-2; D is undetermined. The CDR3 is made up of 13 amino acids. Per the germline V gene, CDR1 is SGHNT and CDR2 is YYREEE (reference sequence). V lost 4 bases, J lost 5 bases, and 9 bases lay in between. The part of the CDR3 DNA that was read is TGTGCCAGCAGCCCTACCGTAACCGGGGAG. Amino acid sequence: CASSPTVTGE. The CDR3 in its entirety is CASSPTVTGELFF.

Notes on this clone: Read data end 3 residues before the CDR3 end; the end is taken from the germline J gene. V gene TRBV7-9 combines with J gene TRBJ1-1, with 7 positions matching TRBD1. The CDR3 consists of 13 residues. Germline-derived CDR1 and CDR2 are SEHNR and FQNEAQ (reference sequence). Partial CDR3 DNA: TGTGCCAGCAGGGGGGACAGTCTTTGGATT. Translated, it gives CASRGDSLWI. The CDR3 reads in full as CASRGDSLWIAFF.

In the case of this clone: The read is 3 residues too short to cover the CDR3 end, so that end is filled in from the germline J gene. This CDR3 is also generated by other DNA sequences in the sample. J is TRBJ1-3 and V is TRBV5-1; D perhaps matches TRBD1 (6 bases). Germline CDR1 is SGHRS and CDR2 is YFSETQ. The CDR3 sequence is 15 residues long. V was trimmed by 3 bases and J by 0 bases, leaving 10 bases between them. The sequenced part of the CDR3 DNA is TGCGCCAGCAGCTCAACAGGGCTCTCTGGAAACACC. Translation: CASSSTGLSGNT. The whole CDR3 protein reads CASSSTGLSGNTIYF.

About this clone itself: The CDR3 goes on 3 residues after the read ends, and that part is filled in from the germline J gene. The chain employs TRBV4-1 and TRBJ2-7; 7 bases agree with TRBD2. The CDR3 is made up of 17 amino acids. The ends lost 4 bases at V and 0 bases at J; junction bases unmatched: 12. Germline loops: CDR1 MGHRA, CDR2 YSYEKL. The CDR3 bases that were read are TGCGCCAGCAGCCCTGGGCAACTAGCGCTAAGCTCCTACGAG. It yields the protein CASSPGQLALSSYE. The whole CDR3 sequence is CASSPGQLALSSYEQYF.

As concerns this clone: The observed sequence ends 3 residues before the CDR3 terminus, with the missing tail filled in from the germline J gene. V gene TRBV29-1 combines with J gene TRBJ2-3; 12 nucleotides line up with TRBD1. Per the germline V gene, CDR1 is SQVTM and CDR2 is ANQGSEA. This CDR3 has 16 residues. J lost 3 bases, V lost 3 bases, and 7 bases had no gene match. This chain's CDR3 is CSVDGTGGLRTDTQYF. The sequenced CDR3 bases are TGCAGCGTTGATGGGACAGGGGGCTTGAGGACAGATACG.

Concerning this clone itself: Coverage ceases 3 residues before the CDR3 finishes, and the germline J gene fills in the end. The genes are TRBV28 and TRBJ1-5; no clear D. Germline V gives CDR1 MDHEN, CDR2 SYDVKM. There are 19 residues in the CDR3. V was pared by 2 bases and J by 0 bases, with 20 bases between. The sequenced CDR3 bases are TGTGCCAGCAGTTTAAGGCGGGTCCAAGGAATATATAGCAATCAGCCC. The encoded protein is CASSLRRVQGIYSNQP. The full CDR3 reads CASSLRRVQGIYSNQPQHF.

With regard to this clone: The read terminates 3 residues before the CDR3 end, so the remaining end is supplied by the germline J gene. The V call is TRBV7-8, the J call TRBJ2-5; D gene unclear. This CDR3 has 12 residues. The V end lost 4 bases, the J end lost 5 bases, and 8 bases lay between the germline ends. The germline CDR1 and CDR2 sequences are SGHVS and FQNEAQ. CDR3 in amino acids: CASSSNTETQYF. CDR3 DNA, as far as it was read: TGTGCCAGCAGCTCTAATACTGAGACC.

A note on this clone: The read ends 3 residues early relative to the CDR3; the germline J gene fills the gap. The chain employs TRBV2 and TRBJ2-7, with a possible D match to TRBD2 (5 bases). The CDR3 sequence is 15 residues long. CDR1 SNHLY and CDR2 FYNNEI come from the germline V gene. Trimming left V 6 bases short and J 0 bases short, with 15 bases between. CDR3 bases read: TGTGCCAGCAGCGACCGGACTCAAAGCTCCTACGAG. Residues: CASSDRTQSSYE. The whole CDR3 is CASSDRTQSSYEQYF.

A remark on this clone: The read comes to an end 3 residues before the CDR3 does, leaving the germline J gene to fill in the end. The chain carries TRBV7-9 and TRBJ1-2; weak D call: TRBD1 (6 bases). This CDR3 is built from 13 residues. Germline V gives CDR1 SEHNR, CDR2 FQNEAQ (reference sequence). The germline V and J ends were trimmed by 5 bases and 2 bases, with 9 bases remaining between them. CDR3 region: CASSPTGNYGYTF. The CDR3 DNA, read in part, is TGTGCCAGCAGCCCCACAGGGAACTATGGC.

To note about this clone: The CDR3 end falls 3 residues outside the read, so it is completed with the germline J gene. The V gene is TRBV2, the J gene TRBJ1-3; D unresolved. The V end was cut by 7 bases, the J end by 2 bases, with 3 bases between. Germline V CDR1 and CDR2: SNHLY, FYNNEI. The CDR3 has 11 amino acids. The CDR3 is CASIAGNTIYF. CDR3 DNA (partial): TGTGCCAGCATAGCTGGAAACACC.

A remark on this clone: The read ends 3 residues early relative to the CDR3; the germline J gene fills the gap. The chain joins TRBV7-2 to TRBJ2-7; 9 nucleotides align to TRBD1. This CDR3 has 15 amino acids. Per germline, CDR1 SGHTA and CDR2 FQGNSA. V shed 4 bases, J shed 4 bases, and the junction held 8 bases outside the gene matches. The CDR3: CASSSPQTGGYEQYF. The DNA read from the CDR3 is TGTGCCAGCAGCTCCCCACAGACAGGGGGTTACGAG.

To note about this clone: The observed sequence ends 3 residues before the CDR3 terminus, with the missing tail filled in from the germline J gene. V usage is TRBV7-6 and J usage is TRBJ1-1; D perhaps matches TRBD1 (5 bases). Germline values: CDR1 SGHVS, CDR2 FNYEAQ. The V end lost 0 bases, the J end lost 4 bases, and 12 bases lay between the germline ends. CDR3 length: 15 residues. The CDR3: CASSLAGQGPTEAFF. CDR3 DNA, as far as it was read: TGTGCCAGCAGCTTAGCAGGGCAGGGTCCCACTGAA. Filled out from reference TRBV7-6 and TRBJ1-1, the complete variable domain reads GAGVSQSPRYKVTKRGQDVALRCDPISGHVSLYWYRQALGQGPEFLTYFNYEAQQDKSGLPNDRFSAERPEGSISTLTIQRTEQRDSAMYRCASSLAGQGPTEAFFGQGTRLTVV.

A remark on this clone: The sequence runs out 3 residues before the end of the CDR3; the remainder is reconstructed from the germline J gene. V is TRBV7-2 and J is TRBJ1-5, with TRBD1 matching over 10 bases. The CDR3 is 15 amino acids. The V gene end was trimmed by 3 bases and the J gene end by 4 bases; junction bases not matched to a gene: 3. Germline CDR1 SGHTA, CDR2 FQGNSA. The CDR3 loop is CASSLRQGANQPQHF. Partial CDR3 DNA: TGTGCCAGCAGCTTGCGACAGGGGGCTAATCAGCCC.

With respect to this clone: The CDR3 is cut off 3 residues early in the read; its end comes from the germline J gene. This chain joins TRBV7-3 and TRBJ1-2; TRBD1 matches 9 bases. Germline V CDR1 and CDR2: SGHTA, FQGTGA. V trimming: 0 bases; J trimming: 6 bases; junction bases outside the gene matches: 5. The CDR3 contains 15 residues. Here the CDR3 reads CASSLTGQGFDGYTF. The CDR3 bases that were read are TGTGCCAGCAGCTTAACGGGACAGGGCTTCGATGGC.